The clone carrying this TCR beta chain was seen a few times. Its antigen is undetermined. This sample stems from a study of beta chain features in type 1 diabetes. Across the whole study: Over all samples combined, some 99,000,000 sorted cells were examined. Overall study findings and caveats: TCRB CDR3s were moderately but significantly shorter in Type 1 diabetes patients in all four CD4+ subsets.

With 4 bases clipped from V and 2 bases from J, the junction kept 5 bases outside the gene matches. Germline assignment: CDR1 MNHEY and CDR2 SMNVEV (reference sequence). The CDR3 loop spans 16 amino acids. Expressed TCRB transcripts were sequenced, since all the RNA that had been isolated was reverse transcribed. Method: immunoSEQ multiplex PCR; TCRdb's copy keeps in-frame clones and lacks some. The table includes hundreds of thousands of clones, about 15% detected once. This TCR derives from a man between 18 and 35 years old with type 1 diabetes. Sequenced input: naive CD4+ T cells from blood. The gene calls are TRBV27 and TRBJ1-5; 10 bases align to TRBD1. As DNA, the CDR3 is TGTGCCAGCAGTTACTCCGGACAGGGGGGCAATCAGCCCCAGCATTTT. This encodes CASSYSGQGGNQPQHF.